This T cell receptor beta chain came from a study of CD8 T cells in ankylosing spondylitis. Germline assignment: CDR1 LNHDA and CDR2 SQIVND (reference sequence). Trimming took off 7 bases at V and 8 bases at J, with 11 bases between the two ends. The CDR3 totals 11 residues. TCRdb independently ran MiXCR on the 5' RACE reads; one entry per CDR3 protein. The profile shows 300,000 to 350,000 distinct CDR3 sequences, roughly 14% of them singletons. The chain is built from TRBV19 and TRBJ1-1, with no clear D. Sequencing was done on a sample of blood, either unsorted or a sorted T cell fraction (not recorded which). This TCR was sampled from a male donor with ankylosing spondylitis or in good health (not recorded which). CDR3 bases: TGTGCCAGTATCCAAACAACAGAAGCTTTCTTT. Translated: CASIQTTEAFF. The full variable domain, in which reference TRBV19 and TRBJ1-1 provide the parts outside the CDR3, is DGGITQSPKYLFRKEGQNVTLSCEQNLNHDAMYWYRQDPGQGLRLIYYSQIVNDFQKGDIAEGYSVSREKKESFPLTVTSAQKNPTAFYLCASIQTTEAFFGQGTRLTVV.